The 18 T cell receptor beta chains presented below share a single source sample, sequenced in a study of CD8 T cells in Susac syndrome. RNA amounts of about 0.45 to 1 ug underwent reverse transcription with random hexamers. TCRdb fed the immunoSEQ multiplex PCR reads into MiXCR, producing one record per CDR3 protein. The sample yields about 160,000 distinct CDR3 sequences, roughly nine tenths seen once. The source material was CD4+ T cells from PBMCs. These receptors all stem from a human donor in good health.

The chain joins TRBV25-1 to TRBJ1-6; tentatively, D is TRBD1 (6 bases). Germline CDR1 MGHDK, CDR2 SYGVNS. The CDR3 has 14 residues. Trimming took off 4 bases at V and 7 bases at J, with 11 bases between the two ends. The CDR3 nucleotides are TGTGCCAGCAGTGGGCAGGGGTACAATTCACCCCTCCACTTT. Translation: CASSGQGYNSPLHF. The variable domain in full, completed from reference TRBV25-1 and TRBJ1-6, reads EADIYQTPRYLVIGTGKKITLECSQTMGHDKMYWYQQDPGMELHLIHYSYGVNSTEKGDLSSESTVSRIRTEHFPLTLESARPSHTSQYLCASSGQGYNSPLHFGNGTRLTVT.

The V and J genes are TRBV24-1 and TRBJ2-7; D is possibly TRBD1 (6 bases). V shed 5 bases and J shed 6 bases, with 16 bases lying between them. The CDR3 is 14 residues long. Germline lookup yields CDR1 KGHDR and CDR2 SFDVKD. CDR3 sequence (DNA): TGTGCCACCAGTGGGGGAACAGGGCTGTCCGAGCAGTACTTC. The encoded protein is CATSGGTGLSEQYF.

This clonotype was counted a single time. In DNA, the CDR3 is TGTGCCTGGAGTCCTCAGCCATTCTATGGCTACACCTTC. The encoded protein is CAWSPQPFYGYTF. V and J are TRBV30 and TRBJ1-2; unclear D gene. CDR3 size: 13 residues. V gave up 2 bases and J gave up 4 bases, with 11 bases separating them. Germline V lookup: CDR1 GTSNPN, CDR2 SVGIG (reference sequence). The complete variable domain, with remaining parts taken from reference TRBV30 and TRBJ1-2, reads SQTIHQWPATLVQPVGSPLSLECTVEGTSNPNLYWYRQAAGRGLQLLFYSVGIGQISSEVPQNLSASRPQDRQFILSSKKLLLSDSGFYLCAWSPQPFYGYTFGSGTRLTVV.

The chain uses TRBV7-9 and TRBJ2-2, with D unresolved. The V end was cut by 3 bases, the J end by 6 bases, with 5 bases between. The CDR3 spans 12 residues. Germline V gene sequence: CDR1 SEHNR, CDR2 FQNEAQ (reference sequence). The CDR3 spells CASSFRPGELFF. The CDR3 bases are TGTGCCAGCAGCTTTCGCCCCGGGGAGCTGTTTTTT.

The V gene is TRBV6-2 or TRBV6-3, the J gene TRBJ1-2, with D perhaps matching TRBD1 (5 bases). Germline CDR1 MNHEY, CDR2 SVGEGT. Trimming pared 2 bases from V and 0 bases from J, leaving 7 bases between. CDR3 length: 14 residues. The CDR3 DNA is TGTGCCAGCAGTTACGGGACTTCTAACTATGGCTACACCTTC. It codes for CASSYGTSNYGYTF.

This chain joins TRBV14 and TRBJ1-2; D uncertain. V gave up 1 base and J gave up 8 bases, with 11 bases separating them. This CDR3 contains 13 residues. CDR1 and CDR2 (germline): SGHDN, FVKESK. As DNA, the CDR3 is TGTGCCAGCAGCCAAGTACGCGACCGGGGCTACACCTTC. Translated, it gives CASSQVRDRGYTF.

V is TRBV5-4 and J is TRBJ2-5; D is undetermined. Deletions cut 3 bases from V and 2 bases from J, with 8 bases between. Germline CDR1 is SGHNT and CDR2 is YYREEE (reference sequence). CDR3 length equals 13 residues. CDR3 sequence: CASSSGPQETQYF. The CDR3 DNA is TGTGCCAGCAGCTCCGGGCCACAAGAGACCCAGTACTTC.

V usage is TRBV28 and J usage is TRBJ2-1; possibly TRBD2 for D (6 bases). Germline V gene lookup returns CDR1 MDHEN and CDR2 SYDVKM. Deletions cut 7 bases from V and 0 bases from J, with 10 bases between. This CDR3 spans 14 amino acids. CDR3 residues: CASTFGGSYNEQFF. The CDR3 nucleotides are TGTGCCAGCACCTTCGGGGGCTCCTACAATGAGCAGTTCTTC.

This chain uses TRBV3-1 with TRBJ1-2, with D unclear. V dropped 0 bases and J dropped 2 bases, with 1 base sitting between them. Germline V gives CDR1 LGHDT, CDR2 YNNKEL (reference sequence). The CDR3 is made up of 12 amino acids. The CDR3 sequence is CASSQDNYGYTF. The CDR3 coding sequence is TGTGCCAGCAGCCAAGACAACTATGGCTACACCTTC.

The table lists this clonotype with a count of one. V usage is TRBV3-1 and J usage is TRBJ2-7, with 8 bases lining up with TRBD1. CDR3 length equals 14 residues. The trim removed 0 bases at V and 6 bases at J, leaving 4 bases unmatched. Germline CDR1 reads LGHDT; CDR2 reads YNNKEL (reference sequence). CDR3 DNA: TGTGCCAGCAGCCAAGAATGGCAGGGGGCCGAGCAGTACTTC. Its translation is CASSQEWQGAEQYF.

This sequence joins TRBV9 and TRBJ2-5; unclear D gene. Germline loops: CDR1 SGDLS, CDR2 YYNGEE. Trimming shortened V by 4 bases and J by 5 bases, and 12 bases separated the two germline ends. This CDR3 region has 13 residues. DNA of the CDR3: TGTGCCAGCAGCCTCGATACGTGGGAGACCCAGTACTTC. Amino acid sequence: CASSLDTWETQYF.

The chain joins TRBV7-2 to TRBJ2-7, with 9 bases that match TRBD1. The CDR3 spans 14 residues. The V gene end was trimmed by 6 bases and the J gene end by 6 bases; junction bases not matched to a gene: 9. Germline CDR1 and CDR2: SGHTA and FQGNSA. CDR3 amino acids: CASRSPGQGSEQYF. CDR3 coding DNA: TGTGCCAGCAGGTCTCCGGGACAGGGCTCCGAGCAGTACTTC.

The chain combines TRBV4-3 with TRBJ1-5; D gene unclear. Germline lookup yields CDR1 LGHNA and CDR2 YSLEER. There are 15 residues in the CDR3. The V and J ends lost 4 bases and 1 base respectively, with 11 bases between them. The CDR3 DNA follows: TGCGCCAGCAGCCGAGAGGCGGGGAGCAATCAGCCCCAGCATTTT. Translation: CASSREAGSNQPQHF.

The chain uses TRBV30 and TRBJ2-1; possible D gene TRBD1, 6 bases. In germline, CDR1 is GTSNPN, CDR2 SVGIG (reference sequence). The CDR3 sequence is 14 residues long. V lost 1 base and J lost 0, with 7 bases in between. Here the CDR3 reads CAWSEGVSYNEQFF. CDR3 bases: TGTGCCTGGAGTGAGGGGGTCTCCTACAATGAGCAGTTCTTC.

The V gene is TRBV28, the J gene TRBJ2-2, with TRBD1 matching 10 bases. Germline V gene data show CDR1 as MDHEN and CDR2 as SYDVKM. The CDR3 sequence is 17 residues long. Germline trimming cut 3 bases from V and 5 bases from J; bases unmatched to any gene: 9. The CDR3 region has the DNA TGTGCCAGCAGTTTCGAGCCTCGGGACAGGGGAACCGGGGAGCTGTTTTTT. It encodes CASSFEPRDRGTGELFF.

V usage is TRBV2 and J usage is TRBJ1-1; D uncertain. Trimming took 3 bases from V and 0 from J, leaving 5 bases between them. Germline V gene data show CDR1 as SNHLY and CDR2 as FYNNEI. The length of the CDR3 is 13 residues. CDR3: CASSEGLNTEAFF. In DNA, the CDR3 is TGTGCCAGCAGTGAGGGTCTGAACACTGAAGCTTTCTTT.

V is TRBV20-1 and J is TRBJ1-4; no reliable D call. V was trimmed by 3 bases and J by 0 bases, leaving 5 bases between them. This CDR3 is built from 13 residues. The germline V gene encodes CDR1 DFQATT and CDR2 SNEGSKA (reference sequence). The CDR3 here is CSASSATNEKLFF. Written as DNA, the CDR3 is TGCAGTGCTAGCTCTGCAACTAATGAAAAACTGTTTTTT.

This chain links TRBV10-1 with TRBJ1-1; D is unclear. With 4 bases removed from V and 3 bases from J, the gap between germline ends came to 3 bases. The CDR3 extends over 11 amino acids. Germline CDR1 and CDR2: WNHNN and SYGVQD (reference sequence). The CDR3 region is CASSGDTEAFF. CDR3 sequence (DNA): TGCGCCAGCAGTGGGGACACTGAAGCTTTCTTT.